This TCR beta chain was identified in a study of Graves' ophthalmopathy and Graves' hyperthyroidism. Study summary: Peripheral blood was gathered at the point of initial diagnosis, before any treatment started.

Study-wide results and limits: Sensitivity reached around 67% and specificity just under 75% when the model predicted ophthalmopathy progression.

This clonotype was observed many times. Its antigen is not identified. Transcripts of RNA were the source for amplifying TCR beta CDR3 regions. Second-round multiplex PCR came after first-round RT-PCR with HTBI primers. TCRdb re-called the multiplex PCR reads through MiXCR, storing one row per CDR3 protein. The sample lists tens of thousands of distinct CDR3 sequences, less than 65% occurring once. V lost 1 base to trimming and J lost 9 bases, with 16 bases between them. The CDR3 extends over 15 amino acids. Germline V gene lookup returns CDR1 LGHNA and CDR2 YNFKEQ. The receptor was isolated from an adult woman with Graves' ophthalmopathy. Sequencing was performed on peripheral blood. The chain combines TRBV4-2 with TRBJ2-1; TRBD2 is a possible D gene (6 bases). The DNA of the CDR3 is TGTGCCAGCAGCCAAGCTATCCTAGCGAGGGGTGAGCAGTTCTTC. Its protein product is CASSQAILARGEQFF.